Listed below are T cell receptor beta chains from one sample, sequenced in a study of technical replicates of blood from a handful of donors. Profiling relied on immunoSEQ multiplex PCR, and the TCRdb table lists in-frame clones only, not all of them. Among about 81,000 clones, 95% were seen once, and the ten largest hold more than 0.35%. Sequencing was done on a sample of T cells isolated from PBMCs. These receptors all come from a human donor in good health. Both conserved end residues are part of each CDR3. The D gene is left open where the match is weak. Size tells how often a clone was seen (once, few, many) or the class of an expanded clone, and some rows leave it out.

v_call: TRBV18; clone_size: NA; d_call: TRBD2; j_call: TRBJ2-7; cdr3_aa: CASSLAGNTYEQYF; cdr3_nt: TGTGCCAGCTCGCTAGCGGGGAACACCTACGAGCAGTACTTC
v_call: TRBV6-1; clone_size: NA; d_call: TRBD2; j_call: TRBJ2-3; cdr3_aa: CASSPGREVDTQYF; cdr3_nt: TGTGCCAGCAGTCCCGGGAGGGAGGTAGATACGCAGTATTTT
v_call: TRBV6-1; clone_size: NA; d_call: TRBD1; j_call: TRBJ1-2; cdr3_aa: CASSEFEDRFYGYTF; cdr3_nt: TGTGCCAGCAGTGAATTCGAGGACAGGTTCTATGGCTACACCTTC
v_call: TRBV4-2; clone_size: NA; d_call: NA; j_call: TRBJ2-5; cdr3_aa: CASSQEGRASAQETQYF; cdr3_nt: TGTGCCAGCAGCCAAGAAGGGCGCGCTAGCGCCCAAGAGACCCAGTACTTC
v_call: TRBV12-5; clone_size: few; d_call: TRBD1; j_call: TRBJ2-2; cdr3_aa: CASGLVLEGAYTGELFF; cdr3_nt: TGTGCTAGTGGTTTGGTACTAGAGGGGGCGTACACCGGGGAGCTGTTTTTT
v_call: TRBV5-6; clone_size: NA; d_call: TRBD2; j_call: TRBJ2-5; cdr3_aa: CASSFRAGGETQYF; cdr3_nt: TGTGCCAGCAGCTTCCGGGCCGGGGGGGAGACCCAGTACTTC
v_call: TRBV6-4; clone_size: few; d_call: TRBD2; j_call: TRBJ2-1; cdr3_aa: CASSDSSGSYNEQFF; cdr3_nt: TGTGCCAGCAGTGACTCTAGCGGGTCCTACAATGAGCAGTTCTTC
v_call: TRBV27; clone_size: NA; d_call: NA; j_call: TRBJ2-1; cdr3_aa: CASSLQGSYNEQFF; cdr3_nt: TGTGCCAGCAGTCTACAGGGTTCCTACAATGAGCAGTTCTTC
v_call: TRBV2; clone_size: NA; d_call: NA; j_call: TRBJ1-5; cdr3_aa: CASSGATGMVQPQHF; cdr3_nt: TGTGCCAGCAGTGGGGCTACAGGGATGGTGCAGCCCCAGCATTTT
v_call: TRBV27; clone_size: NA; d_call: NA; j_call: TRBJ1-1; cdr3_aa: CASSVGGSNTEAFF; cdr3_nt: TGTGCCTCCTCGGTAGGGGGTTCGAACACTGAAGCTTTCTTT
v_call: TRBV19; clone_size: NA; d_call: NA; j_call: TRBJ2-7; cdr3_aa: CASSFGLDYEQYF; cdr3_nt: TGTGCCAGTAGTTTCGGACTGGACTACGAGCAGTACTTC
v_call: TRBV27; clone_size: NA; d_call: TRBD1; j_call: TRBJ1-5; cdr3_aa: CASSPLPSLDRANQPQHF; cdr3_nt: TGTGCCAGCAGTCCTCTACCATCCCTAGACAGGGCCAATCAGCCCCAGCATTTT
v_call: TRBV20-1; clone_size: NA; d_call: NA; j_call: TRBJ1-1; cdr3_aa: CSASKTGEAFF; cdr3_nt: TGCAGTGCTAGTAAGACAGGTGAAGCTTTCTTT
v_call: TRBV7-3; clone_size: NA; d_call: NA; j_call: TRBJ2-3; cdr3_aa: CASSLIGGDTQYF; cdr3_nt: TGTGCCAGCAGCTTAATAGGGGGAGATACGCAGTATTTT
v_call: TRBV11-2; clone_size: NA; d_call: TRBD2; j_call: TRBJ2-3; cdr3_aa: CASSPIAGGPADTQYF; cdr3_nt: TGTGCCAGCAGCCCGATAGCGGGAGGGCCCGCAGATACGCAGTATTTT
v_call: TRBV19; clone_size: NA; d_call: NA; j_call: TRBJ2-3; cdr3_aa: CASTGGWDTQYF; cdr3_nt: TGTGCCAGTACTGGGGGCTGGGATACGCAGTATTTT
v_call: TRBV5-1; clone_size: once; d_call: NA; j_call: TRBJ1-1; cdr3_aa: CASSLTAPNTEAFF; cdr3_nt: TGCGCCAGCAGCCTAACAGCCCCGAACACTGAAGCTTTCTTT
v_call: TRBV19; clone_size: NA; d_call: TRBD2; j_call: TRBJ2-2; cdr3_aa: CASNVAAGGVDTGELFF; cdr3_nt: TGTGCCAGTAACGTAGCAGCGGGAGGAGTGGACACCGGGGAGCTGTTTTTT
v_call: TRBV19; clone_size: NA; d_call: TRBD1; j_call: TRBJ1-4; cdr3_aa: CASSPGQGNEKLFF; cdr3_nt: TGTGCCAGTAGCCCGGGACAGGGGAACGAAAAACTGTTTTTT
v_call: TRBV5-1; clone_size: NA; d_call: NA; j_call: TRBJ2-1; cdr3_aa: CASREAGTSYNEQFF; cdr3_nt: TGCGCCAGCAGAGAGGCGGGTACTTCCTACAATGAGCAGTTCTTC
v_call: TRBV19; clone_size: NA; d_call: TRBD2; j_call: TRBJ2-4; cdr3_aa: CASSIIPREGTKNIQYF; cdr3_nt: TGTGCCAGTAGTATAATTCCGCGGGAGGGTACCAAAAACATTCAGTACTTC
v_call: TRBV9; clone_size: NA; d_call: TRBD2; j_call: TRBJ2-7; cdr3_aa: CASSVGSGRYEQYF; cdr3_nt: TGTGCCAGCAGCGTAGGAAGCGGGAGATACGAGCAGTACTTC
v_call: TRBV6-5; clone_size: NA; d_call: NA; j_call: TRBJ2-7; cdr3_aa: CASRLDSFKDYEQYF; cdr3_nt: TGTGCCAGCAGACTCGACAGCTTTAAAGACTACGAGCAGTACTTC
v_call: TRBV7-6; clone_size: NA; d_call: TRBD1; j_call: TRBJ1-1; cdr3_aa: CASGPGQGKSTEAFF; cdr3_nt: TGTGCCAGCGGCCCGGGACAGGGTAAATCCACTGAAGCTTTCTTT
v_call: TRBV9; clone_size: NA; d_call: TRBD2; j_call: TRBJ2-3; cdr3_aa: CASSGGLADSTDTQYF; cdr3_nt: TGTGCCAGCAGCGGGGGACTAGCGGATAGCACAGATACGCAGTATTTT
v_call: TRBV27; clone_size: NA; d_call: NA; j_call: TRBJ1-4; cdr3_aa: CASSLYLGANEKLFF; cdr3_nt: TGTGCCAGCAGTTTATATCTGGGAGCTAATGAAAAACTGTTTTTT
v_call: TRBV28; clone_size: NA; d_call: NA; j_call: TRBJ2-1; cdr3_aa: CASSNIGLLDEQFF; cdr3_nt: TGTGCCAGCAGCAATATCGGACTTCTCGATGAGCAGTTCTTC
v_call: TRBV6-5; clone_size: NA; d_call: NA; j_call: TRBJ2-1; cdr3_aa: CASTHPGLREQFF; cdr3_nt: TGTGCCAGCACCCACCCAGGTCTTAGAGAGCAGTTCTTC
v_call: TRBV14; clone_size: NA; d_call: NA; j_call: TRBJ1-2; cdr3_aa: CASSQLQGSPYTF; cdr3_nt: TGTGCCAGCAGCCAATTACAGGGTTCCCCCTACACCTTC
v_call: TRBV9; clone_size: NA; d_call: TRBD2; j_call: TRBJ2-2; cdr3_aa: CASSVGGGSRTGELFF; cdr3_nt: TGTGCCAGCAGCGTAGGGGGGGGTTCACGCACCGGGGAGCTGTTTTTT
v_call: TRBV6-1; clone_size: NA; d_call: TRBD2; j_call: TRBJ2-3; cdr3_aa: CASSERVAGFTDTQYF; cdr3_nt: TGTGCCAGCAGTGAAAGAGTAGCGGGGTTCACAGATACGCAGTATTTT
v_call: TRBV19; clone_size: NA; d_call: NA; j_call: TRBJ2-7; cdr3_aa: CASSITDTYEQYF; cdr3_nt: TGTGCCAGTAGTATTACGGACACCTACGAGCAGTACTTC
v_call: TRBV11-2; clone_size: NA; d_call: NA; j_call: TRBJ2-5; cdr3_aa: CASSQDPGNQETQYF; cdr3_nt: TGTGCCAGCAGCCAAGACCCGGGAAACCAAGAGACCCAGTACTTC
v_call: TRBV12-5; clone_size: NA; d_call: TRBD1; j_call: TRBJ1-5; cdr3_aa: CASGLGQVNQPQHF; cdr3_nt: TGTGCTAGTGGCCTAGGACAGGTCAATCAGCCCCAGCATTTT
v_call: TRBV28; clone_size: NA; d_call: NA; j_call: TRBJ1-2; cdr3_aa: CATFLGGHYGYTF; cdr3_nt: TGTGCCACCTTTCTGGGGGGTCACTATGGCTACACCTTC
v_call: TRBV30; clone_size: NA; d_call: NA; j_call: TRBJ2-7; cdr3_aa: CAWSATGPRGEQYF; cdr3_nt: TGTGCCTGGAGCGCGACCGGGCCTAGGGGGGAGCAGTACTTC
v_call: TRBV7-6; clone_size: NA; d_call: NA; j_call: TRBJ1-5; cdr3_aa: CASSLAQGQPQHF; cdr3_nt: TGTGCCAGCAGCTTAGCGCAGGGGCAGCCCCAGCATTTT
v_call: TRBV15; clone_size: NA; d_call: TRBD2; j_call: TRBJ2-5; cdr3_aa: CATSRGLAGETQYF; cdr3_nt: TGTGCCACCAGCCGGGGACTAGCGGGAGAGACCCAGTACTTC
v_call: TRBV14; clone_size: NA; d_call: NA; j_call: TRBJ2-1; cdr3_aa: CASSRGNENEQFF; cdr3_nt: TGTGCCAGCAGCCGCGGGAATGAAAATGAGCAGTTCTTC
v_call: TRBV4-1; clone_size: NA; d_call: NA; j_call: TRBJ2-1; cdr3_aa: CARRNEQFF; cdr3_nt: TGCGCCAGGCGCAATGAGCAGTTCTTC